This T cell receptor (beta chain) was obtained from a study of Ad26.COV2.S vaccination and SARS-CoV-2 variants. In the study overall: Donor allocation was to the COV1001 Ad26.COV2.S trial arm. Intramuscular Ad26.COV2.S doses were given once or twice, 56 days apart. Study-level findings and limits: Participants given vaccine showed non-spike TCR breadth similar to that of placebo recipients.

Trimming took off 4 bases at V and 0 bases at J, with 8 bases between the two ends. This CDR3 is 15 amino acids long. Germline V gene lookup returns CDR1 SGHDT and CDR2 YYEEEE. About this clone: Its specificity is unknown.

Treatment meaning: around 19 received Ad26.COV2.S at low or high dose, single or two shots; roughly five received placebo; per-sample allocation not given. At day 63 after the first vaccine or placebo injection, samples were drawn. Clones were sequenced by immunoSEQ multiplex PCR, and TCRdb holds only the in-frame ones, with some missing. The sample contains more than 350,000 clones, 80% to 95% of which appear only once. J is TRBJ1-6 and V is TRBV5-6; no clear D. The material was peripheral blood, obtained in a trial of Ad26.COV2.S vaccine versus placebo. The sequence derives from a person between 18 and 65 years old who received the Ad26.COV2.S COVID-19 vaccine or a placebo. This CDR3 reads CASSPGSSYNSPLHF. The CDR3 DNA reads TGTGCCAGCAGCCCGGGGAGCTCCTATAATTCACCCCTCCACTTT.